This T cell receptor beta chain was sequenced in a study of tumor and adjacent non-tumor tissue in lung cancer. Study observations and caveats: TCR diversity was significantly greater in tumor than normal lung tissue.

About this clonotype itself: Its antigen is currently unknown. This CDR3 fails to terminate in the conserved phenylalanine or tryptophan, so it likely reflects a read error. Because the CDR3's place on the DNA is in doubt, the DNA is left out and the CDR3 is given as listed by TCRdb.

The library came from three nested PCR rounds adapted from ARM-PCR protocols. Via MiXCR, TCRdb re-called the multiplex PCR reads, giving one row per CDR3 protein. The table shows some 100,000 distinct CDR3 sequences, with more than 60% occurring only once. RNA was extracted from bulk tissue without any cell sorting. Germline values: CDR1 SGHVS, CDR2 FQNEAQ. The CDR3 length equals 15 residues, ends included. The rearrangement links TRBV7-8 to TRBJ2-1; no DNA check was done on the table's D call, TRBD2. The sample taken for sequencing was lung tumor tissue. This TCR came from a woman aged 55-69 years with non-small cell lung cancer. CDR3 amino acids: CASSLGEGPYNEKFL.